This is a list of T cell receptor beta chains from one sample in a study of blood T cell repertoires in COVID-19. The assay was immunoSEQ multiplex PCR, and TCRdb's table has in-frame clones only and misses some. The data contain about 190,000 clones, around 80% of them seen just once; the ten biggest clones take up 5.5% to 8.5%. The specimen was peripheral blood. The receptors here all came from a man aged 55 to 69 with acute or convalescent COVID-19. Both conserved end residues are trimmed from each CDR3.

TRBV4-1,TRBJ1-5,ASSQVSAGINQPQH
TRBV2,TRBJ1-1,ASSDKGGKNTEAF
TRBV6-5,TRBJ1-1,ASSYGASLNTEAF
TRBV24-1,TRBJ2-3,ATSDLQGRGTDTQY
TRBV7-7,TRBJ2-7,ASSLGEGTYEQY
TRBV4-3,TRBJ2-1,ASSQLGLSNEQF
TRBV27,TRBJ1-6,ASSSRLQGGNSPLH
TRBV5-1,TRBJ2-2,ASSSILDTGELF
TRBV7-7,TRBJ2-1,ASSLGTGERAQF
TRBV19,TRBJ2-3,ASSGYGGSDTQY
TRBV9,TRBJ2-1,ASSPLADLYNEQF
TRBV29-1,TRBJ2-3,SVVTPGSATQY
TRBV7-2,TRBJ1-2,ASSSGQGYGYT
TRBV6-1,TRBJ2-7,ASREAGVRAEQY
TRBV6-5,TRBJ2-1,ASSLVSGRNEQF
TRBV7-2,TRBJ1-3,ASSLGGSGNTIY
TRBV10-3,TRBJ2-3,AIGADLSDTQY
TRBV6-1,TRBJ2-1,ASREWGLATYNEQF
TRBV7-9,TRBJ1-2,ASSLPGQGVYGYT
TRBV7-3,TRBJ2-1,ASSPTGTSGSMV
TRBV19,TRBJ2-7,ASSSRLAGVEQY
TRBV7-9,TRBJ1-4,ASSPGENNEKLF
TRBV7-2,TRBJ1-2,ASSLRRQGAKGDYGYT
TRBV24-1,TRBJ1-2,ATSDAGKGYT
TRBV5-1,TRBJ2-5,ASSSGTSTETQY
TRBV5-1,TRBJ2-3,ASSSATSGGTDTQY
TRBV7-2,TRBJ2-1,ASSSTGTIYLTYNEQF
TRBV27,TRBJ2-7,ASSRIEDISYEQY
TRBV4-3,TRBJ1-1,ASSNRRGANTEAF
TRBV27,TRBJ2-1,ASSTGASGGYNEQF
TRBV24-1,TRBJ2-1,ATSDPGQGTYNEQF
TRBV6-5,TRBJ1-2,ASKPGQLPGYT
TRBV11-2,TRBJ2-7,ASSFGSSYEQY
TRBV18,TRBJ1-2,ASSPQGQGYGYT
TRBV27,TRBJ1-1,ASSTVNTEAF
TRBV9,TRBJ2-3,ASSLTTSNRETQY
TRBV2,TRBJ2-7,ASSDGLQGISYEQY
TRBV6-5,TRBJ1-5,ASSPGQGFQPQH
TRBV30,TRBJ1-5,AWSWRGTVRSNQPQH
TRBV10-3,TRBJ2-7,AISWTSGGYEQY